Listed below are T cell receptor beta chains from one sample, sequenced in a study of T cell repertoires in cytomegalovirus infection. TCRdb reprocessed the reads via MiXCR and lists one record per CDR3 protein. The data contain over 300,000 distinct CDR3 sequences, 15% to 20% of them singletons. Sequenced input: PBMCs. The receptors derive from a human donor in good health (CMV status not recorded). Some clones in this sample may be carry-over from other donors' samples. CDR3s include the opening cysteine and the closing phenylalanine or tryptophan. A D gene is named only where the DNA matches it firmly. Expanded clones get a size class; other rows say once, few or many, or leave the size out.

v_gene	d_gene	abundance	j_gene	CDR3aa	CDR3nt
TRBV5-6	-	few	TRBJ2-7	CASSVTGRGPYEQYF	TGTGCCAGCAGCGTCACAGGGAGAGGGCCCTACGAGCAGTACTTC
TRBV29-1	-	-	TRBJ1-1	CSVIVDSYEAFF	TGCAGCGTTATCGTGGACAGCTATGAAGCTTTCTTT
TRBV11-1	TRBD2	many	TRBJ2-1	CASSSPGERGNNEQFF	TGTGCCAGCAGCTCTCCGGGGGAGCGGGGGAACAATGAGCAGTTCTTC
TRBV4-3	-	-	TRBJ1-2	CASSQDLYGTRYGYTF	TGCGCCAGCAGCCAAGATCTCTATGGGACTCGCTATGGCTACACCTTC
TRBV4-2	-	-	TRBJ2-5	CASSQDGAGTWETQYF	TGTGCCAGCAGCCAAGACGGGGCGGGGACTTGGGAGACCCAGTACTTC
TRBV28	TRBD1	many	TRBJ2-7	CASRPPGGNEQYF	TGTGCCAGCAGACCCCCAGGGGGCAACGAGCAGTACTTC
TRBV6-6	-	few	TRBJ1-1	CASSSAGVMNTEAFF	TGTGCCAGCAGTTCGGCAGGGGTGATGAACACTGAAGCTTTCTTT
TRBV24-1	-	-	TRBJ2-3	CATSAESDTQYF	TGTGCCACCAGTGCCGAGAGCGATACGCAGTATTTT
TRBV10-3	-	once	TRBJ1-6	CAINPTGSWNSPLHF	TGTGCCATCAACCCGACAGGCTCCTGGAATTCACCCCTCCACTTT
TRBV27	TRBD1	-	TRBJ1-2	CASSYQGDRGFSGYTF	TGTGCCAGCAGTTATCAAGGGGACAGGGGCTTTTCTGGCTACACCTTC
TRBV6-5	-	-	TRBJ1-1	CASSGEPNTEAFF	TGTGCCAGCAGCGGGGAGCCGAACACTGAAGCTTTCTTT
TRBV7-2	-	few	TRBJ1-2	CASSPPGQGYGYTF	TGTGCCAGCAGCCCGCCGGGGCAGGGGTATGGCTACACCTTC
TRBV6-5	TRBD1	-	TRBJ2-7	CASGWTGAQPNEQYF	TGTGCCAGCGGATGGACAGGGGCCCAGCCTAACGAGCAGTACTTC
TRBV6-1	-	-	TRBJ1-5	CASSTDRKGQPQHF	TGTGCCAGCAGTACAGACAGGAAAGGTCAGCCCCAGCATTTT
TRBV6-5	-	few	TRBJ1-2	CASSYGIGYGYTF	TGTGCCAGCAGTTACGGGATCGGCTATGGCTACACCTTC
TRBV12-3/TRBV12-4	-	many	TRBJ1-2	CASSNPNYGYTF	TGTGCCAGCAGTAATCCCAACTATGGCTACACCTTC
TRBV20-1	TRBD1	-	TRBJ1-4	CSATGTETSATNEKLFF	TGCAGTGCTACCGGGACAGAAACTTCTGCAACTAATGAAAAACTGTTTTTT
TRBV20-1	-	many	TRBJ1-3	CSARSAVGNQDTIYF	TGCAGTGCTAGATCCGCAGTGGGGAATCAGGACACCATATATTTT
TRBV18	TRBD1	-	TRBJ1-5	CASSSTDSTGGNYQPQHF	TGTGCCAGCTCATCAACAGATTCGACAGGGGGCAACTATCAGCCCCAGCATTTT
TRBV12-3/TRBV12-4	-	-	TRBJ1-2	CASSLWPGYTF	TGTGCCAGCAGTTTATGGCCTGGCTACACCTTC
TRBV7-7	-	many	TRBJ2-3	CASSLSAGTDTQYF	TGTGCTAGCAGCTTATCCGCAGGCACAGATACGCAGTATTTT
TRBV15	-	-	TRBJ2-7	CATSRGRGAYEQYF	TGTGCCACCAGCAGAGGCAGGGGGGCCTACGAGCAGTACTTC
TRBV7-2	-	many	TRBJ2-7	CASSFIGAHEQYF	TGTGCCAGCAGCTTCATCGGTGCTCACGAGCAGTACTTC
TRBV20-1	TRBD2	-	TRBJ2-5	CSARPHLAGVSETQYF	TGCAGTGCTAGACCCCATCTAGCGGGGGTTAGTGAGACCCAGTACTTC
TRBV20-1	-	-	TRBJ1-6	CSASPVGSPLHF	TGCAGTGCTAGCCCGGTGGGCTCACCCCTCCACTTT
TRBV19	-	-	TRBJ2-1	CASSSRYNEQFF	TGTGCCAGTAGTAGCCGGTACAATGAGCAGTTCTTC
TRBV6-2/TRBV6-3	-	many	TRBJ2-7	CASSQTGPSYEQYF	TGTGCCAGCAGTCAGACCGGGCCGTCCTACGAGCAGTACTTC
TRBV12-3/TRBV12-4	TRBD1	many	TRBJ1-2	CASSSNRDRVYGGYTF	TGTGCCAGCAGTTCAAACCGGGACAGGGTCTATGGTGGCTACACCTTC
TRBV28	-	few	TRBJ2-2	CASSGPRPASGELFF	TGTGCCAGCAGTGGTCCCCGGCCGGCCAGCGGGGAGCTGTTTTTT
TRBV7-8	-	-	TRBJ2-5	CASSLGGPSETQYF	TGTGCCAGCAGCTTGGGGGGCCCGTCGGAGACCCAGTACTTC
TRBV7-2	TRBD2	many	TRBJ2-5	CASSLQRGQETQYF	TGTGCCAGCAGCTTACAGCGGGGCCAAGAGACCCAGTACTTC
TRBV7-9	-	few	TRBJ1-4	CASSLRGPNEKLFF	TGTGCCAGCAGCTTACGTGGGCCTAATGAAAAACTGTTTTTT
TRBV12-3/TRBV12-4	-	-	TRBJ2-7	CASSLYTYEQYF	TGTGCCAGCAGTCTCTACACCTACGAGCAGTACTTC
TRBV12-3/TRBV12-4	TRBD1	-	TRBJ1-3	CARPGTGGSGNTIYF	TGTGCCAGACCGGGGACAGGAGGGTCTGGAAACACCATATATTTT